This T cell receptor beta chain was identified during a study of T cells in Graves' hyperthyroidism and ophthalmopathy. Study-level results: Ophthalmopathy cases were set apart from stable hyperthyroidism by a 13 V-J model.

Amplified TCR beta CDR3 regions derived from RNA transcripts. A first-round RT-PCR of the TCR CDR3 used the HTBI primer set. TCRdb re-derived calls from the multiplex PCR reads in MiXCR, one entry per CDR3 protein. The sample consists of approximately 630,000 distinct CDR3 sequences, about 16% of them appearing once. At least ten counts were recorded for this clonotype. Its target is not known. Thyroid ultrasound and orbital computed tomography, with clinical symptoms and serum thyroxine and TRAb, informed diagnoses. Trimming took 8 bases from V and 2 from J; bases not matched to a gene: 6. This CDR3 is 14 amino acids long.

The specimen was blood. The chain uses TRBV12-3 or TRBV12-4 and TRBJ2-3; 8 positions match TRBD1. The receptor's source is a young woman with Graves' hyperthyroidism. The CDR3 coding sequence is TGTGCCAGCTCACGGACAGGGAACACAGATACGCAGTATTTT. Residues: CASSRTGNTDTQYF.